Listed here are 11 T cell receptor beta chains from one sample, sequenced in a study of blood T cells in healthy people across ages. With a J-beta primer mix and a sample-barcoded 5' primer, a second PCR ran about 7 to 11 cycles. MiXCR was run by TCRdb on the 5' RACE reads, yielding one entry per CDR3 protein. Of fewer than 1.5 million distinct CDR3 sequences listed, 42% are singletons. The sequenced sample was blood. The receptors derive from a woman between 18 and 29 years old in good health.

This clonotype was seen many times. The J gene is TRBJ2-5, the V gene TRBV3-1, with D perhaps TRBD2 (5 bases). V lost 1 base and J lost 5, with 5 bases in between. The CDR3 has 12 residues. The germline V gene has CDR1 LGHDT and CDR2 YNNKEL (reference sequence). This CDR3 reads CASSQAGETQYF. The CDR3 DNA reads TGTGCCAGCAGCCAAGCGGGGGAGACCCAGTACTTC.

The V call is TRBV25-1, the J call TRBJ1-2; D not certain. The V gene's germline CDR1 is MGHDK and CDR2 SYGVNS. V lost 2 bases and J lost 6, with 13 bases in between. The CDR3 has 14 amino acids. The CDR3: CASSEIRNSDGYTF. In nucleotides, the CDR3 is TGTGCCAGCAGTGAAATACGGAATAGCGATGGCTACACCTTC.

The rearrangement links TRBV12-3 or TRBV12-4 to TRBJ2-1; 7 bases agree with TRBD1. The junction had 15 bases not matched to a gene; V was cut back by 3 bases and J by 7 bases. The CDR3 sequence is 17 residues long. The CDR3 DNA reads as TGTGCCAGCAGTTTTGGGGCGACAGGGAATCGTGGAAATGAGCAGTTCTTC. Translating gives CASSFGATGNRGNEQFF.

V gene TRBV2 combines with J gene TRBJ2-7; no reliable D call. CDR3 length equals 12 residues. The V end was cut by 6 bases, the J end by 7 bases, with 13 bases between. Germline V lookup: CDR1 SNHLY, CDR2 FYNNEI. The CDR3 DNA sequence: TGTGCCAGCAGGGACGAAGGCAATGAGCAGTACTTC. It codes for CASRDEGNEQYF.

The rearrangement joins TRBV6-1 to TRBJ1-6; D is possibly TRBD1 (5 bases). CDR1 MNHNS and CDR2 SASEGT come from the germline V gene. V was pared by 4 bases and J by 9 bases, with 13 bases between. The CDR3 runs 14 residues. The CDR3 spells CASSGRVGGSPLHF. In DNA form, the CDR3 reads TGTGCCAGCAGTGGCAGGGTTGGTGGTTCACCCCTCCACTTT.

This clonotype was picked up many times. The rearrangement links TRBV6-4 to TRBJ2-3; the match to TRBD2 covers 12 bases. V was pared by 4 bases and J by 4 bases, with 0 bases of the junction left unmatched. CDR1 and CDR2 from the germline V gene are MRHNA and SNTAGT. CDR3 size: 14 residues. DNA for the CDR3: TGTGCCAGCAGTGGACTAGCGGGAGCAGATACGCAGTATTTT. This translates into CASSGLAGADTQYF.

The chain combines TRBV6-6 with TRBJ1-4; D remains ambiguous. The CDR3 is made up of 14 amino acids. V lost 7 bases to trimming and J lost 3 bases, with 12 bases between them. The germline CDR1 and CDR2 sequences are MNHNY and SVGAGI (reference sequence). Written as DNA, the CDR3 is TGTGCCAGCACTCCAGGCTCGGCTAATGAAAAACTGTTTTTT. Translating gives CASTPGSANEKLFF.

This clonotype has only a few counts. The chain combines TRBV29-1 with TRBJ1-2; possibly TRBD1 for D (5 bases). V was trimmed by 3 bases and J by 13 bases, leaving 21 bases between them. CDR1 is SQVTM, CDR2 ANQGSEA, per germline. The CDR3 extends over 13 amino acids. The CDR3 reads CSVEYTGQGGSTF. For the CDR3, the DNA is TGCAGCGTTGAGTATACAGGACAAGGTGGTTCCACCTTC.

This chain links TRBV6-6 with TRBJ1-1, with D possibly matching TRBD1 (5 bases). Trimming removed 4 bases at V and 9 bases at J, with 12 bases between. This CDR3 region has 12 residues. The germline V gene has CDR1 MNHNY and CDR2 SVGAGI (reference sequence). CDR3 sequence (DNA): TGTGCCAGCAGTTTCGGGGGGGGACAAGCTTTCTTT. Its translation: CASSFGGGQAFF.

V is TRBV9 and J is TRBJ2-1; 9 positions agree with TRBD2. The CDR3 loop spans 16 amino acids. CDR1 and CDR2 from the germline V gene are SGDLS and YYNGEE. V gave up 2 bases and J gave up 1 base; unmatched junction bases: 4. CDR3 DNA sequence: TGTGCCAGCAGCGTGGGCAGCGGGAGGTCCTACAATGAGCAGTTCTTC. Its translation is CASSVGSGRSYNEQFF.

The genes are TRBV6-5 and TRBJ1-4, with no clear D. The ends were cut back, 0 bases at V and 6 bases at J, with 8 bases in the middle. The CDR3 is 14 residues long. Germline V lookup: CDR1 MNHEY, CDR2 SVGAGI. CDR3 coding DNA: TGTGCCAGCAGTTACTCGAACACGTATGAAAAACTGTTTTTT. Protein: CASSYSNTYEKLFF.